This T cell receptor (beta chain) was identified in a study of T cell responses to AZD1222 COVID-19 vaccine. On this clone itself: Its antigen is as yet unknown.

TCRdb's copy holds only in-frame clones and misses some; the assay was immunoSEQ multiplex PCR. The data contain under 150,000 clones, roughly 85% of them singletons. The CDR3 sequence is 21 residues long. Trimming pared 2 bases from V and 0 bases from J, leaving 26 bases between. From germline, CDR1 is MDHEN and CDR2 SYDVKM. Study-level points and caveats: The breadth and depth of Spike-specific TCRs increased once two AZD1222 doses had been given. Donors, mostly white British, included more females; clonal diversity was possibly underestimated. Sampling captured repertoires only after the peak T cell response.

Sequencing used peripheral blood, obtained 28 days after the second dose of the MenACWY control vaccine. The sequence derives from an adult who received the MenACWY meningococcal vaccine as a control. The chain joins TRBV28 to TRBJ1-5; tentative D call: TRBD1 (6 bases). CDR3 coding DNA: TGTGCCAGCAGTTTACTCTTCTTTCTACCGGGACAACGAGTTAGCAATCAGCCCCAGCATTTT. Protein product: CASSLLFFLPGQRVSNQPQHF.